What follows describes a single T cell receptor (beta chain). Its antigen is as yet unknown. TCRdb redid the calling of the 5' RACE reads with MiXCR, one entry per CDR3 protein. Counted here are under 50,000 distinct CDR3 sequences, less than 35% occurring once; the ten biggest clones make up just under 45%. The data are from a study of T-cell memory formation after mild COVID-19. Overall study results and limits: Cross-reactive memory appears to have joined, as suggested by some responding clones showing up in pre-infection memory. Contracting CD4+ clones sat mainly in CM and EM; CD8+ in EMRA.

The CDR3 covers 14 residues. Germline loops: CDR1 LGHNA, CDR2 YSLEER. V lost 5 bases and J 10 bases, leaving 20 bases between the germline ends. Sequenced input: PBMCs or a T cell subset sorted from them (not recorded which). The TCR was taken from a man aged 18-30 years who had mild COVID-19 (a few samples of this study predate the infection). Cell type and time point are not known. V is TRBV4-3 and J is TRBJ1-2, with a tentative D call TRBD1 (6 bases). CDR3 region: CASSKSTGSSVYTF. The CDR3 bases are TGCGCCAGCAGCAAATCAACAGGGTCAAGTGTCTACACCTTC.